Listed below are T cell receptor beta chains from one sample, sequenced in a study of spatial heterogeneity in lung cancer. TCRdb analysed the 5' RACE reads with MiXCR anew, one entry per CDR3 protein. The table records tens of thousands of distinct CDR3 sequences, about 10% of them present only once. The source was PBMCs, collected at surgery. These receptor sequences come from a female donor with early-stage non-small cell lung cancer. Both conserved end residues are part of each CDR3. The order of the fields is D gene, V gene, clone size, J gene, CDR3 DNA, CDR3 protein. D genes are given only for firm matches. Where a row states a size, it is once, few, many or the class of an expanded clone; other rows omit it.

D: NA
V: TRBV6-2/TRBV6-3
size: many
J: TRBJ2-3
DNA: TGTGCCAGTCGACAGGATTCTAGCACAGATACGCAGTATTTT
CDR3: CASRQDSSTDTQYF

D: NA
V: TRBV7-2
size: few
J: TRBJ1-2
DNA: TGTGCCAGCAGCTTAGGAGGGACGGACCCCTATGGCTACACCTTC
CDR3: CASSLGGTDPYGYTF

D: TRBD1
V: TRBV7-9
size: NA
J: TRBJ1-1
DNA: TGTGCCAGCAGCCCACAGACAGGGTATGACACTGAAGCTTTCTTT
CDR3: CASSPQTGYDTEAFF

D: NA
V: TRBV9
size: NA
J: TRBJ1-5
DNA: TGTGCCAGCAGCGTAGGGGCTGCGAGGGAGCCCCAGCATTTT
CDR3: CASSVGAAREPQHF

D: NA
V: TRBV5-1
size: NA
J: TRBJ2-7
DNA: TGCGCCAGCAGCTTTTTCCAGGGCTCCTACGAGCAGTACTTC
CDR3: CASSFFQGSYEQYF

D: TRBD2
V: TRBV20-1
size: few
J: TRBJ2-5
DNA: TGCAGTGCCCCAACCCCTAGCGGGCGGGAGACCCAGTACTTC
CDR3: CSAPTPSGRETQYF

D: NA
V: TRBV20-1
size: NA
J: TRBJ2-1
DNA: TGCAGTGCTAGGCTCGGGGGGCTGTCCTACAATGAGCAGTTCTTC
CDR3: CSARLGGLSYNEQFF

D: NA
V: TRBV6-6
size: NA
J: TRBJ2-3
DNA: TGTGCCAGCAGGCAGATGGGGGATACGCAGTATTTT
CDR3: CASRQMGDTQYF

D: TRBD2
V: TRBV7-9
size: NA
J: TRBJ2-7
DNA: TGTGCCAGCAGCTTATTGGGAGGGCCCTACGAGCAGTACTTC
CDR3: CASSLLGGPYEQYF

D: TRBD2
V: TRBV20-1
size: few
J: TRBJ2-1
DNA: TGCAGTGCTCTTACTAGCGGGGGTCCTGGAGAGCAGTTCTTC
CDR3: CSALTSGGPGEQFF

D: NA
V: TRBV6-2/TRBV6-3
size: many
J: TRBJ2-1
DNA: TGTGCCAGCAGCCCACCACCCCCCAAGTTGGATGAGCAGTTCTTC
CDR3: CASSPPPPKLDEQFF

D: NA
V: TRBV6-5
size: NA
J: TRBJ1-2
DNA: TGTGCCAGCAGTTACGTCAGCTTCTATGGCTACACCTTC
CDR3: CASSYVSFYGYTF

D: NA
V: TRBV11-2
size: NA
J: TRBJ2-7
DNA: TGTGCCAGCGGCGACAGGACCTTATACGAGCGGTACTTC
CDR3: CASGDRTLYERYF

D: NA
V: TRBV29-1
size: many
J: TRBJ1-2
DNA: TGCAGCGTGGGAGGACAGACAGTAGACTATGGCTACACCTTC
CDR3: CSVGGQTVDYGYTF

D: NA
V: TRBV4-3
size: NA
J: TRBJ2-3
DNA: TGCGCCAGCAGCCACAGGAGCTACTACGCCCCAAGCACAGATACGCAGTATTTT
CDR3: CASSHRSYYAPSTDTQYF

D: NA
V: TRBV6-5
size: NA
J: TRBJ1-1
DNA: TGTGCCAGCAGTAGAGTCCAGGGAAGTGGGCGTACTGAAGCTTTCTTT
CDR3: CASSRVQGSGRTEAFF

D: NA
V: TRBV7-8
size: NA
J: TRBJ2-7
DNA: TGTGCCAGCAGCTTAGTGATCGGGTACGAGCAGTACTTC
CDR3: CASSLVIGYEQYF

D: NA
V: TRBV7-7
size: many
J: TRBJ2-7
DNA: TGTGCTAGCAGCTTAGCACCAGCCCGCGAGCAGTACTTC
CDR3: CASSLAPAREQYF

D: NA
V: TRBV7-8
size: many
J: TRBJ2-6
DNA: TGTGCCAGCAGCTTAGGGCAAAGCTCTGGGGCCAACGTCCTGACTTTC
CDR3: CASSLGQSSGANVLTF

D: NA
V: TRBV19
size: many
J: TRBJ2-2
DNA: TGTGCCAGTAGCCCGGAAGGCAGGCACACCGGGGAGCTGTTTTTT
CDR3: CASSPEGRHTGELFF

D: TRBD1
V: TRBV3-1
size: many
J: TRBJ1-2
DNA: TGTGCCAGCAGCCTTAACCGGGACAGGAACTATGGCTACACCTTC
CDR3: CASSLNRDRNYGYTF

D: TRBD1
V: TRBV7-3
size: many
J: TRBJ2-1
DNA: TGTGCCAGCAGCTTATCGGGACAGGGGTGGAATGAGCAGTTCTTC
CDR3: CASSLSGQGWNEQFF

D: NA
V: TRBV4-3
size: NA
J: TRBJ2-4
DNA: TGCGCCAGCAGCCAAGATCTCAGCGGGCCGGCCCCTAGACCAGCCAAAAACATTCAGTACTTC
CDR3: CASSQDLSGPAPRPAKNIQYF

D: NA
V: TRBV20-1
size: many
J: TRBJ2-7
DNA: TGCAGTGCGGGCCCCGGGGCCTACGAGCAGTACTTC
CDR3: CSAGPGAYEQYF

D: TRBD1
V: TRBV5-1
size: few
J: TRBJ1-1
DNA: TGCGCCAGCAGCGTCGACAGGGGGTCTGAAGCTTTCTTT
CDR3: CASSVDRGSEAFF

D: TRBD2
V: TRBV7-9
size: NA
J: TRBJ2-1
DNA: TGTGCCAGCAGTAACCAGCGGGGGGGCCTGGATGAGCAGTTCTTC
CDR3: CASSNQRGGLDEQFF

D: NA
V: TRBV11-1
size: few
J: TRBJ1-5
DNA: TGTGCCAGCAGCGGGGGGCTGGGTCAGCCCCAGCATTTT
CDR3: CASSGGLGQPQHF

D: NA
V: TRBV29-1
size: NA
J: TRBJ1-1
DNA: TGCAGCGTTTTAACAGGCATTGCTGAAGCTTTCTTT
CDR3: CSVLTGIAEAFF

D: NA
V: TRBV12-3/TRBV12-4
size: many
J: TRBJ2-5
DNA: TGTGCCAGCAGTCGGGTCCCCCTGGAGACCCAGTACTTC
CDR3: CASSRVPLETQYF

D: TRBD1
V: TRBV18
size: NA
J: TRBJ2-2
DNA: TGTGCCAGCTCATCCCGACAGGGGGCGCAAGCCGGGGAGCTGTTTTTT
CDR3: CASSSRQGAQAGELFF

D: NA
V: TRBV2
size: few
J: TRBJ1-5
DNA: TGTGCCAGCAGTGAACGGGGTTTACAGCCCCAGCATTTT
CDR3: CASSERGLQPQHF

D: NA
V: TRBV29-1
size: many
J: TRBJ2-6
DNA: TGCAGCGTTGCAGATGGGGCCAACGTCCTGACTTTC
CDR3: CSVADGANVLTF

D: NA
V: TRBV5-5
size: few
J: TRBJ1-5
DNA: TGTGCCAGCAGCTTGGAAACCGCAAGACTTCAGCCCCAGCATTTT
CDR3: CASSLETARLQPQHF

D: NA
V: TRBV6-1
size: many
J: TRBJ2-3
DNA: TGTGCCAGCAGTGAAGTCGAGGCCCTAACGCAGTATTTT
CDR3: CASSEVEALTQYF

D: NA
V: TRBV12-3/TRBV12-4
size: NA
J: TRBJ1-5
DNA: TGTGCCAGCAGTTTAGGGGCCGGGGGCAATCAGCCCCAGCATTTT
CDR3: CASSLGAGGNQPQHF

D: NA
V: TRBV30
size: few
J: TRBJ2-7
DNA: TGTGCCTGGAGCCGTGTCGGCTGGGAGCAGTACTTC
CDR3: CAWSRVGWEQYF

D: NA
V: TRBV19
size: few
J: TRBJ2-3
DNA: TGTGCCAGTAGTATAGATCAGGAAGATACGCAGTATTTT
CDR3: CASSIDQEDTQYF

D: NA
V: TRBV5-6
size: NA
J: TRBJ2-7
DNA: TGTGCCAGCAGCTCCACGGCTAGGGGAAGAACCTACGAGCAGTACTTC
CDR3: CASSSTARGRTYEQYF

D: TRBD1
V: TRBV5-1
size: NA
J: TRBJ2-3
DNA: TGCGCCAGCAGCTTGGATGGGACAGGGAGAGGACTGGGCACAGATACGCAGTATTTT
CDR3: CASSLDGTGRGLGTDTQYF

D: TRBD2
V: TRBV5-1
size: NA
J: TRBJ2-7
DNA: TGCGCCAGCAGCTCCCGACTAGCGGGGGGGCGTGGAACCTACGAGCAGTACTTC
CDR3: CASSSRLAGGRGTYEQYF

D: NA
V: TRBV13
size: NA
J: TRBJ2-3
DNA: TGTGCCAGCAGCAGCTTTAGCGAGGTCCCAGATACGCAGTATTTT
CDR3: CASSSFSEVPDTQYF

D: NA
V: TRBV7-9
size: many
J: TRBJ2-1
DNA: TGTGCCAGCACCCGGGACACGAGATACAATGAGCAGTTCTTC
CDR3: CASTRDTRYNEQFF

D: NA
V: TRBV29-1
size: NA
J: TRBJ2-3
DNA: TGCAGCGTTGGAGTCAACACAGATACGCAGTATTTT
CDR3: CSVGVNTDTQYF

D: NA
V: TRBV12-3/TRBV12-4
size: many
J: TRBJ1-2
DNA: TGTGCCAGCACCGCACGAGCTAACTATGGCTACACCTTC
CDR3: CASTARANYGYTF

D: NA
V: TRBV14
size: many
J: TRBJ2-3
DNA: TGTGCCAGCAGCCTCATAGACACAGATACGCAGTATTTT
CDR3: CASSLIDTDTQYF

D: NA
V: TRBV6-1
size: few
J: TRBJ2-3
DNA: TGTGCCAGTAGGACTACCCGCACAGATACGCAGTATTTT
CDR3: CASRTTRTDTQYF

D: NA
V: TRBV12-3/TRBV12-4
size: few
J: TRBJ2-1
DNA: TGTGCCAGCAGTCCCCTCCCAAGCAATGAGCAGTTCTTC
CDR3: CASSPLPSNEQFF

D: TRBD2
V: TRBV28
size: many
J: TRBJ2-7
DNA: TGTGCCAGCAGTCAAACTAGCGGGGGGAGCTACGAGCAGTACTTC
CDR3: CASSQTSGGSYEQYF

D: NA
V: TRBV29-1
size: many
J: TRBJ2-2
DNA: TGCACCGTTATGAACACCGGGGAGCTGTTTTTT
CDR3: CTVMNTGELFF